The clone carrying this T cell receptor beta chain came up a few times. The antigen is unknown. The record originates from a study of beta chain features in type 1 diabetes. Background on the study: All of the samples together had more than 95 million sorted cells examined. Study-level points and caveats: Junctions at VDJ sites from type 1 diabetes patients had fewer insertions and more deletions. TCRB CDR3 length was moderately but significantly reduced in all four CD4+ subsets of Type 1 diabetes patients. The naive, central memory and Treg TCRB repertoires showed an apparent similarity that was greater among patients than among healthy donors.

What was sequenced were expressed TCRB transcripts, since all of the isolated RNA had been reverse transcribed. The repertoire was sequenced with immunoSEQ multiplex PCR; TCRdb's copy has only in-frame clones and lacks some. The sample lists around 240,000 clones; under 20% were seen once. Trimming cost V 1 base and J 5 bases, with 16 bases left between them. Germline V gene data show CDR1 as GTSNPN and CDR2 as SVGIG (reference sequence). The CDR3 is 15 amino acids. CD4+ naive, central memory, regulatory and stem cell-like memory subsets were isolated by sorting on CD45RO/CCR7/CD25/CD127/CD95/CD27. Sequenced input: naive CD4+ T cells from blood. This receptor was obtained from a man aged 25-45 years with type 1 diabetes. The chain carries TRBV30 and TRBJ2-3; unclear D gene. The CDR3 here is CAWSGWSPPKDTQYF. The CDR3 DNA reads as TGTGCCTGGAGTGGCTGGTCGCCCCCGAAAGATACGCAGTATTTT.